The 17 T cell receptor beta chains below were found in one sample sequenced in a study of T and B cells in COVID-19 patients (dated by TCRdb to between 2020 and 2021). The instrument given in TCRdb is Illumina MiSeq. TRB rearrangements were amplified by multiplex PCR with BIOMED2 TRB-A/B primer pools. TCRdb reran the public reads through fastp at Q25 and MiXCR, keeping productive beta chains. One record per CDR3 amino acid sequence lists the most common genes and DNA. The sample table lists 20,000 to 25,000 distinct CDR3 sequences, 30% to 35% of them with a count of one. Approximately 2% of the sample goes to the ten largest clones. Genomic DNA extracted from blood was used in amounts of roughly 220-500 ng for amplification of TRB repertoires. The sequenced sample consisted of blood. These receptors all stem from a human donor who had recovered from COVID-19.

By frequency in the sample, this clonotype is medium-sized. In DNA form, the CDR3 reads TGTGCCAGCAGGAGACAGGCGGGCACCGGGGAGCTGTTTTTT. Protein product: CASRRQAGTGELFF. The chain combines TRBV12-3 or TRBV12-4 with TRBJ2-2, with D perhaps matching TRBD1 (6 bases). Trimming took 6 bases from V and 4 from J, leaving 12 bases between them. The CDR3 runs to 14 residues.

This clonotype was recorded a few times. V is TRBV5-1 and J is TRBJ2-7; 8 bases fit TRBD2. With 4 bases clipped from V and 5 bases from J, the junction kept 8 bases outside the gene matches. CDR3 length equals 14 residues. Germline values: CDR1 SGHRS, CDR2 YFSETQ. CDR3: CASSLAGIAHEQYF. DNA of the CDR3: TGCGCCAGCAGCCTAGCGGGTATTGCACACGAGCAGTACTTC.

This clonotype came up a few times. The V gene is TRBV15, the J gene TRBJ1-5; 9 nucleotides align to TRBD1. Trimming cost V 1 base and J 3 bases; bases outside gene matches: 7. Germline CDR1 is LNHNV and CDR2 is YYDKDF (reference sequence). The CDR3 is 17 residues long. This chain's CDR3 is CATSRATGQGYNQPQHF. The DNA for the CDR3 is TGTGCCACCAGCAGAGCCACGGGACAGGGCTACAATCAGCCCCAGCATTTT.

This clonotype was seen a handful of times. The rearrangement links TRBV6-5 to TRBJ2-5; TRBD2 matches at 7 bases. Germline CDR1 reads MNHEY; CDR2 reads SVGAGI. The CDR3 runs to 19 residues. Trimming at V came to 0 bases and at J to 5 bases, leaving 18 bases not matched to a gene. CDR3: CASSYSTLQGGGGGETQYF. CDR3 DNA sequence: TGTGCCAGCAGTTACTCTACCCTTCAAGGCGGCGGGGGAGGGGAGACCCAGTACTTC.

This sequence joins TRBV7-9 and TRBJ2-1; D gene uncertain. The V end lost 1 base, the J end lost 0 bases, and 10 bases lay between the germline ends. CDR1 is SEHNR, CDR2 FQNEAQ, per germline (reference sequence). The CDR3 runs to 16 residues. In nucleotides, the CDR3 is TGTGCCAGCAGCTTAGGACGGGCAAGCTCCTACAATGAGCAGTTCTTC. Its protein is CASSLGRASSYNEQFF.

This clonotype was seen many times. This sequence joins TRBV6-5 and TRBJ2-7, with D perhaps assigned TRBD1 or TRBD2 (7 bases each). With 6 bases removed from V and 3 bases from J, the gap between germline ends came to 21 bases. The germline gives CDR1 MNHEY, CDR2 SVGAGI. This CDR3 comprises 16 residues. The CDR3 here is CASRPPPGGGRYEQYF. In nucleotides, the CDR3 is TGTGCCAGCAGGCCTCCACCAGGGGGGGGGCGCTACGAGCAGTACTTC.

J is TRBJ2-7 and V is TRBV24-1; D is possibly TRBD1 or TRBD2 (5 bases each). CDR1 is KGHDR, CDR2 SFDVKD, per germline. The CDR3 runs 15 residues. Trimming removed 7 bases from V and 0 bases from J, with 15 bases in between. The CDR3 sequence: CATSPWGSSSYEQYF. The CDR3 nucleotides read TGTGCCACCAGCCCTTGGGGGTCCAGCTCCTACGAGCAGTACTTC.

The V gene is TRBV14, the J gene TRBJ1-2; D is unclear. Trimming removed 4 bases at V and 4 bases at J, with 13 bases between. This CDR3 is built from 14 residues. The germline gives CDR1 SGHDN, CDR2 FVKESK. The CDR3 loop is CASSRWQEGYGYTF. Written as DNA, the CDR3 is TGTGCCAGCAGCCGATGGCAGGAGGGCTATGGCTACACCTTC.

This sequence joins TRBV11-3 and TRBJ1-1, with 10 bases fitting TRBD1. The CDR3 length is 16 residues. Trimming cost V 3 bases and J 5 bases; bases outside gene matches: 9. CDR1 and CDR2 from the germline V gene are SGHNT and YENEEA. The CDR3 loop reads CASSFWLGQGGTEAFF. The CDR3 DNA reads as TGTGCCAGCAGCTTTTGGCTTGGACAGGGGGGAACTGAAGCTTTCTTT.

The chain employs TRBV28 and TRBJ1-5; 9 bases fit TRBD1. Germline V gene data show CDR1 as MDHEN and CDR2 as SYDVKM. The CDR3 has 16 amino acids. V lost 6 bases, J lost 4 bases, and 10 bases stayed unmatched. As DNA, the CDR3 is TGTGCCAGCAGCGTAAGGACAGGGGCGATAAATCAGCCCCAGCATTTT. Translating it yields CASSVRTGAINQPQHF.

This clonotype has only a few counts. The chain employs TRBV20-1 and TRBJ2-5; D is ambiguous. This CDR3 contains 12 residues. CDR1 and CDR2 from the germline V gene are DFQATT and SNEGSKA (reference sequence). Deletions cut 6 bases from V and 0 bases from J, with 8 bases between. CDR3 in amino acids: CSAPLHQETQYF. CDR3 coding DNA: TGCAGTGCCCCCTTACACCAAGAGACCCAGTACTTC.

CDR3: CASSPGQGNIQYF. CDR3 sequence (DNA): TGCGCCAGCAGCCCCGGGCAGGGGAACATTCAGTACTTC. The chain recombines TRBV5-1 with TRBJ2-4, with D perhaps matching TRBD1 (6 bases). This CDR3 contains 13 residues. Germline assignment: CDR1 SGHRS and CDR2 YFSETQ. Trimming removed 4 bases from V and 7 bases from J, with 12 bases in between.

The chain combines TRBV30 with TRBJ1-2; 7 bases align to TRBD1. Per germline, CDR1 GTSNPN and CDR2 SVGIG (reference sequence). Unmatched junction bases numbered 0, after V lost 5 bases and J lost 0 bases. The CDR3 covers 12 residues. The CDR3 bases are TGTGCCTGGGACAGGGCTAACTATGGCTACACCTTC. Residues: CAWDRANYGYTF. The full variable domain, with the rest looked up from reference TRBV30 and TRBJ1-2, is SQTIHQWPATLVQPVGSPLSLECTVEGTSNPNLYWYRQAAGRGLQLLFYSVGIGQISSEVPQNLSASRPQDRQFILSSKKLLLSDSGFYLCAWDRANYGYTFGSGTRLTVV.

This clonotype was seen a few times. V gene TRBV12-3 or TRBV12-4 combines with J gene TRBJ2-6; tentative D call: TRBD2 (5 bases). V was pared by 7 bases and J by 2 bases, with 12 bases between. The CDR3 is made up of 15 amino acids. CDR3 DNA sequence: TGTGCCAGCAATCTTCTCGGGGCTGGGGCCAACGTCCTGACTTTC. Translated: CASNLLGAGANVLTF.

This clonotype came up a few times. The chain joins TRBV5-1 to TRBJ1-2, with TRBD1 as a possible D gene (6 bases). Germline CDR1 is SGHRS and CDR2 is YFSETQ. Trimming shortened V by 0 bases and J by 6 bases, and 12 bases separated the two germline ends. The CDR3 has 14 amino acids. The CDR3 reads CASSLARAGDGYTF. In DNA, the CDR3 is TGCGCCAGCAGCTTGGCCAGGGCAGGGGATGGCTACACCTTC.

The chain recombines TRBV7-9 with TRBJ2-2, with TRBD2 as a possible D gene (6 bases). Deletions cut 5 bases from V and 4 bases from J, with 14 bases between. Germline values: CDR1 SEHNR, CDR2 FQNEAQ (reference sequence). This CDR3 is built from 15 residues. The CDR3 sequence: CASSQQGGGTGELFF. As DNA, the CDR3 is TGTGCCAGCAGCCAGCAGGGAGGTGGCACCGGGGAGCTGTTTTTT.

J is TRBJ2-1 and V is TRBV7-9; D is unresolved. The CDR3 consists of 15 residues. Germline lookup yields CDR1 SEHNR and CDR2 FQNEAQ (reference sequence). V lost 4 bases, J lost 5 bases, and 15 bases lay in between. CDR3 nucleotide sequence: TGTGCCAGCAGCTACCTTTCTGTGGCGGACAATGAGCAGTTCTTC. Its translation is CASSYLSVADNEQFF.